This note documents a single TCR beta chain sequence. The CDR3 has 14 amino acids. The trim removed 7 bases at V and 5 bases at J, leaving 9 bases unmatched. Germline V gene sequence: CDR1 LNHDA, CDR2 SQIVND (reference sequence). This specimen comes from a study of blood T cell repertoires in COVID-19. Background on the study: Acute-phase and convalescent COVID-19 samples originated in the United States, Italy and Spain. The cDNA or gDNA used as material had been derived from T cells, B-cell-depleted T cells, or PBMCs.

Per the original data handling: Researchers report that nucleated cell counts were estimated from reference gene primer amplification. Here immunoSEQ multiplex PCR was the method, and the copy in TCRdb shows in-frame clones only, minus some. Clone size and the V and J calls come from that table; the DNA yielded D and trimming. The sample has roughly 35,000 clones; approximately 89% are singletons. The receptor's source is a man between 60 and 70 years old with active COVID-19. Material: peripheral blood. V and J are TRBV19 and TRBJ2-3; 7 nucleotides agree with TRBD2. CDR3 bases: TGTGCCAGTACCTGGGGCGGGAGTAAAGATACGCAGTATTTT. Translating it yields CASTWGGSKDTQYF.